Below, 5 T cell receptor beta chains from the same sample are listed, as sequenced in a study of shared clonotypes between healthy human individuals. Here immunoSEQ multiplex PCR was the method, and the copy in TCRdb shows in-frame clones only, minus some. The sample has more than 2 million clones; approximately 94% are singletons. The specimen was naive CD4+ T cells sorted from blood. The subset is: CD45RA+ positively selected. The source of these receptors is a man aged 18-30 years in good health.

This rearrangement joins TRBV9 to TRBJ1-2; D unclear. CDR1 SGDLS and CDR2 YYNGEE come from the germline V gene. Trimming took off 3 bases at V and 8 bases at J, with 14 bases between the two ends. The CDR3 has 13 residues. The CDR3: CASSARPGSGYTF. The CDR3, as DNA: TGTGCCAGCAGCGCACGTCCGGGTTCGGGCTACACCTTC.

Turning to this clone: Other DNA sequences within the sample encode an identical CDR3. V usage is TRBV2 and J usage is TRBJ2-3; the D gene is possibly TRBD1 (5 bases). CDR1 and CDR2 from the germline V gene are SNHLY and FYNNEI. This CDR3 contains 13 residues. The ends were cut back, 6 bases at V and 0 bases at J, with 7 bases in the middle. Here the CDR3 reads CASRQGSTDTQYF. The CDR3 nucleotides are TGTGCCAGCAGGCAGGGTAGCACAGATACGCAGTATTTT.

The V call is TRBV10-1, the J call TRBJ1-2; no firm D call. The germline V gene encodes CDR1 WNHNN and CDR2 SYGVQD (reference sequence). The CDR3 totals 13 residues. Trimming cost V 2 bases and J 8 bases, with 12 bases left between them. The CDR3 region is CASSEGRVGGYTF. The CDR3 nucleotides are TGCGCCAGCAGTGAGGGGAGGGTAGGCGGCTACACCTTC.

V usage is TRBV5-8 and J usage is TRBJ2-7; 16 bases agree with TRBD2. Trimming took 0 bases from V and 3 from J; bases not matched to a gene: 12. Looked up from germline, CDR1 is SGHTS and CDR2 is YDEGEE. The CDR3 spans 20 residues. The CDR3: CASSLAGQTGTSGRDYEQYF. CDR3 nucleotide sequence: TGTGCCAGCAGCTTGGCCGGTCAGACAGGGACTAGCGGGAGGGACTACGAGCAGTACTTC. Together with reference TRBV5-8 and TRBJ2-7, the CDR3 gives the full variable domain: EAGVTQSPTHLIKTRGQQATLRCSPISGHTSVYWYQQALGLGLQFLLWYDEGEERNRGNFPPRFSGRQFPNYSSELNVNALELEDSALYLCASSLAGQTGTSGRDYEQYFGPGTRLTVT.

The CDR3 loop reads CASKRLGPNNSPLHF. In DNA form, the CDR3 reads TGTGCCAGCAAAAGGCTCGGGCCAAATAATTCACCCCTCCACTTT. This chain uses TRBV6-1 with TRBJ1-6; D not certain. From germline, CDR1 is MNHNS and CDR2 SASEGT. CDR3 length: 15 residues. Deletions cut 7 bases from V and 5 bases from J, with 15 bases between.